This passage covers 11 T cell receptor beta chains from one sample sequenced in a study of cytomegalovirus exposure and HLA in healthy donors. 13 Jbeta primers and 60 Vbeta primers were used for the PCR. Using immunoSEQ multiplex PCR, the repertoire was profiled, and TCRdb retains in-frame clones only, with some absent. This table has about 180,000 clones, roughly 82% appearing once. The sequencing sample was made of PBMCs. The source is a girl aged 2-10 years in good health and CMV-seropositive.

This clone was observed a single time. In DNA, the CDR3 is TGCGCCAGCAGCCAGCCCGAGTTTTCGGGGAATGAGCAGTTCTTC. Its translation: CASSQPEFSGNEQFF. This sequence joins TRBV4-1 and TRBJ2-1, with D perhaps matching TRBD2 (5 bases). Trimming shortened V by 3 bases and J by 7 bases, and 16 bases separated the two germline ends. Germline CDR1 MGHRA, CDR2 YSYEKL. The CDR3 has 15 residues.

CDR3 sequence reads: CASSERRGAAYEQYF. In nucleotides, the CDR3 is TGTGCCAGCAGTGAAAGGCGGGGGGCGGCCTACGAGCAGTACTTC. The gene calls are TRBV6-4 and TRBJ2-7; TRBD2 agrees at 8 bases. V gave up 3 bases and J gave up 2 bases; unmatched junction bases: 6. Germline CDR1 is MRHNA and CDR2 is SNTAGT. The length of the CDR3 is 15 residues.

This rearrangement joins TRBV19 to TRBJ2-2; D is unclear. V lost 5 bases to trimming and J lost 4 bases, with 8 bases between them. From germline, CDR1 is LNHDA and CDR2 SQIVND (reference sequence). The CDR3 runs to 13 residues. In nucleotides, the CDR3 is TGTGCCAGTAGTGTTGTCCTCACCGGGGAGCTGTTTTTT. Its translation is CASSVVLTGELFF.

The chain carries TRBV7-3 and TRBJ1-2; D uncertain. V was cut by 4 bases and J by 7 bases, with 7 bases left in between. The length of the CDR3 is 11 residues. Germline values: CDR1 SGHTA, CDR2 FQGTGA. CDR3 coding DNA: TGTGCCAGCAGCTCGGGGAGTGGCTACACCTTC. This gives the protein CASSSGSGYTF. Drawing the rest from reference TRBV7-3 and TRBJ1-2, the complete variable domain is GAGVSQTPSNKVTEKGKYVELRCDPISGHTALYWYRQSLGQGPEFLIYFQGTGAADDSGLPNDRFFAVRPEGSVSTLKIQRTERGDSAVYLCASSSGSGYTFGSGTRLTVV.

This chain links TRBV5-8 with TRBJ2-2, with D possibly TRBD1 on 5 matching bases. Looked up from germline, CDR1 is SGHTS and CDR2 is YDEGEE. The CDR3 contains 14 residues. V was trimmed by 1 base and J by 4 bases, leaving 8 bases between them. The CDR3: CASSLSGRTGELFF. Here the CDR3 DNA reads TGTGCCAGCAGCTTGTCAGGGCGCACCGGGGAGCTGTTTTTT.

The chain links TRBV14 to TRBJ2-7; 8 positions agree with TRBD1. Trimming took 4 bases from V and 3 from J; bases not matched to a gene: 8. Germline assignment: CDR1 SGHDN and CDR2 FVKESK. The CDR3 runs to 15 residues. CDR3 DNA sequence: TGTGCCAGCAGCCTCCTAGGACAGGGTGGCTACGAGCAGTACTTC. Amino acids: CASSLLGQGGYEQYF. Full variable domain (remainder filled in from reference TRBV14 and TRBJ2-7): EAGVTQFPSHSVIEKGQTVTLRCDPISGHDNLYWYRRVMGKEIKFLLHFVKESKQDESGMPNNRFLAERTGGTYSTLKVQPAELEDSGVYFCASSLLGQGGYEQYFGPGTRLTVT.

The V gene is TRBV28, the J gene TRBJ2-7, with D perhaps matching TRBD1 (6 bases). V was clipped by 11 bases and J by 0 bases, with 17 bases between them. CDR3 length: 14 residues. CDR1 and CDR2 from the germline V gene are MDHEN and SYDVKM. The CDR3 here is CASHNRETSYEQYF. CDR3 bases: TGTGCCTCACACAACAGGGAAACCTCCTACGAGCAGTACTTC.

The chain links TRBV7-9 to TRBJ2-7; TRBD2 matches 12 bases. This CDR3 comprises 17 residues. CDR1 and CDR2 (germline): SEHNR, FQNEAQ (reference sequence). Germline trimming cut 0 bases from V and 5 bases from J; bases unmatched to any gene: 8. CDR3 sequence: CASSLALAGGAGHEQYF. The DNA of the CDR3 is TGTGCCAGCAGCTTAGCACTAGCGGGAGGCGCCGGCCACGAGCAGTACTTC. Combining the CDR3 with reference TRBV7-9 and TRBJ2-7 gives the whole variable domain DTGVSQNPRHKITKRGQNVTFRCDPISEHNRLYWYRQTLGQGPEFLTYFQNEAQLEKSRLLSDRFSAERPKGSFSTLEIQRTEQGDSAMYLCASSLALAGGAGHEQYFGPGTRLTVT.

The chain links TRBV7-9 to TRBJ2-7; D unresolved. The CDR3 is made up of 17 amino acids. Germline values: CDR1 SEHNR, CDR2 FQNEAQ (reference sequence). The V end was cut by 2 bases, the J end by 0 bases, with 17 bases between. CDR3 nucleotide sequence: TGTGCCAGCAGCTTATTTAACCCCGGGTCGAGCTCCTACGAGCAGTACTTC. Its protein product is CASSLFNPGSSSYEQYF.

This sequence joins TRBV4-2 and TRBJ2-1; 13 bases line up with TRBD2. The CDR3 sequence is 17 residues long. In germline, CDR1 is LGHNA, CDR2 YNFKEQ. Trimming took 4 bases from V and 7 from J; bases not matched to a gene: 10. CDR3 residues: CASSPNLLAGGPNEQFF. The DNA of the CDR3 is TGTGCCAGCAGCCCAAACCTACTAGCGGGGGGGCCGAATGAGCAGTTCTTC.

This chain uses TRBV25-1 with TRBJ2-7; TRBD1 matches 9 bases. V gave up 4 bases and J gave up 4 bases; unmatched junction bases: 5. CDR3 length equals 14 residues. The germline CDR1 and CDR2 sequences are MGHDK and SYGVNS. In DNA, the CDR3 is TGTGCCAGCAGTGGGGACAGGGATATGTACGAGCAGTACTTC. Protein: CASSGDRDMYEQYF.